This T cell receptor (beta chain) was profiled in a study of molecular identifiers for immune sequencing clone quantification. The wider study: With replicates, the RNA of roughly 20,000 or 100,000 naive CD8 cells was split five ways and four were sequenced.

This clonotype was recorded many times. Naive CD8 T cells were sorted as CD8+CD4-CCR7+CD45RA+. Bulk TCR library preparation followed previously described methods with listed TCR primers. TCRdb called the PCR reads again in MiXCR, with one record for every CDR3 protein. The table has hundreds of thousands of distinct CDR3 sequences, roughly 23% seen once. The V gene lost 1 base and the J gene lost 1 base, with 8 bases spanning the gap. The germline V gene encodes CDR1 SEHNR and CDR2 FQNEAQ (reference sequence). There are 14 residues in the CDR3. The sample comprised naive CD8+ T cells from blood, with Jurkat cell RNA spiked in. Subset defined: FACS-sorted CD8+CD4-CCR7+CD45RA+ naive T cells. The source of this sequence is a human donor in good health. Some libraries in this study had Jurkat cell RNA spiked in. The chain couples TRBV7-9 to TRBJ2-7; a weak D match, TRBD2 (5 bases). The CDR3 DNA reads TGTGCCAGCAGCTTAGTCGGGGATTCCTACGAGCAGTACTTC. It codes for CASSLVGDSYEQYF.